Shown below are 26 T cell receptor beta chains from a single sample sequenced in a study of T cells in Graves' hyperthyroidism and ophthalmopathy. TCR beta CDR3 sequences were amplified from RNA transcripts. TCR CDR3 regions were first amplified by RT-PCR with HTBI primers. TCRdb reprocessed the multiplex PCR reads with MiXCR, giving one entry per CDR3 protein. The sample has some 50,000 distinct CDR3 sequences; less than 60% are singletons. The sequencing input was blood. The receptors derive from a woman aged 45-60 years with Graves' ophthalmopathy.

Judged by abundance, this clonotype is medium-sized (0.01 to 0.1%). The rearrangement links TRBV20-1 to TRBJ2-7; TRBD1 might be the D (5 bases). CDR3 size: 14 residues. CDR1 is DFQATT and CDR2 is SNEGSKA in the germline V gene (reference sequence). V was cut by 6 bases and J by 5 bases, with 20 bases left in between. CDR3 residues: CSADSSGRVDEQYF. CDR3 DNA: TGCAGTGCAGACTCCTCCGGCAGGGTAGACGAGCAGTACTTC.

This clonotype was counted ten times or more. CDR3 in amino acids: CASSEVGGRNSPLHF. Written as DNA, the CDR3 is TGTGCCAGCAGTGAAGTGGGGGGGCGTAATTCACCCCTCCACTTT. This rearrangement joins TRBV6-1 to TRBJ1-6; a possible D gene is TRBD1 (6 bases). V was clipped by 1 base and J by 6 bases, with 10 bases between them. Germline CDR1 MNHNS, CDR2 SASEGT. The CDR3 is 15 amino acids.

The CDR3 is CASSQPGDRGYEQYF. The CDR3 nucleotides are TGTGCCAGCAGCCAACCGGGGGACAGGGGCTACGAGCAGTACTTC. The genes are TRBV7-2 and TRBJ2-7, with 10 positions matching TRBD1. Trimming removed 5 bases from V and 3 bases from J; junction bases left unmatched: 7. Looked up from germline, CDR1 is SGHTA and CDR2 is FQGNSA. The CDR3 consists of 15 residues.

This clonotype was counted at least ten times. V is TRBV7-9 and J is TRBJ2-1, with a weak D call TRBD2 (5 bases). The CDR3 runs 15 residues. Trimming pared 4 bases from V and 4 bases from J, leaving 14 bases between. Germline assignment: CDR1 SEHNR and CDR2 FQNEAQ (reference sequence). The CDR3 loop reads CASSYSAGEYNEQFF. Here the CDR3 DNA reads TGTGCCAGCAGCTATAGCGCGGGTGAATACAATGAGCAGTTCTTC.

The gene calls are TRBV7-9 and TRBJ1-3, with 8 positions matching TRBD1. From germline, CDR1 is SEHNR and CDR2 FQNEAQ (reference sequence). V gave up 5 bases and J gave up 8 bases; unmatched junction bases: 8. There are 14 residues in the CDR3. The CDR3 spells CASSLLDRGDTIYF. DNA for the CDR3: TGTGCCAGCAGCCTCCTCGACAGGGGTGACACCATATATTTT.

The table lists this clonotype with many counts. This chain links TRBV5-6 with TRBJ2-1; 7 bases agree with TRBD2. The germline gives CDR1 SGHDT, CDR2 YYEEEE. CDR3 size: 13 residues. Trimming took 4 bases from V and 9 from J; bases not matched to a gene: 7. The CDR3 region is CASSPLSSGEQFF. As DNA, the CDR3 is TGTGCCAGCAGCCCGCTATCTAGCGGTGAGCAGTTCTTC.

To note about this clonotype: The missing conserved phenylalanine or tryptophan at the end of this CDR3 makes a read error likely. No DNA is shown, since the ends of the CDR3 on it are uncertain; the CDR3 is the one TCRdb lists. J is TRBJ2-2 and V is TRBV2; no DNA check was done on the table's D call, TRBD1. The CDR3 is 17 amino acids long, termini counted. Germline V CDR1 and CDR2: SNHLY, FYNNEI. CDR3 loop: CASPRRDRGYEHRGAVV.

In this sample, this clonotype turned up a few times. A much larger clone is a single base away; this may be a read error. The chain is built from TRBV4-2 and TRBJ1-2; a possible D gene is TRBD1 (6 bases). This CDR3 region has 14 residues. Trimming stripped 1 base from V and 7 bases from J, with 13 bases between. From germline, CDR1 is LGHNA and CDR2 YNFKEQ. CDR3 sequence (DNA): TGTGCCAGCAGCCAAGGAACAGGGACCTGTGGCTACACCTTC. Its translation: CASSQGTGTCGYTF.

This clonotype was seen many times. The J gene is TRBJ1-5, the V gene TRBV20-1; D unresolved. The CDR3 is 13 amino acids. Trimming took off 3 bases at V and 2 bases at J, with 8 bases between the two ends. CDR1 is DFQATT, CDR2 SNEGSKA, per germline (reference sequence). The chain's CDR3 is CSASRPGNQPQHF. Here the CDR3 DNA reads TGCAGTGCTAGTAGGCCAGGCAATCAGCCCCAGCATTTT.

This clonotype was seen many times. V gene TRBV9 combines with J gene TRBJ1-6; 7 nucleotides align to TRBD1. Per germline, CDR1 SGDLS and CDR2 YYNGEE. The CDR3 is 17 residues long. J was trimmed by 2 bases and V by 2 bases; bases with no gene match: 7. The CDR3, as DNA: TGTGCCAGCAGCGTGGAACAGGGGCTCACCTATAATTCACCCCTCCACTTT. It is translated as CASSVEQGLTYNSPLHF.

This clonotype has at least ten counts. This chain joins TRBV25-1 and TRBJ2-2, with TRBD2 matching 11 bases. CDR1 is MGHDK and CDR2 is SYGVNS in the germline V gene. The V gene end was trimmed by 3 bases and the J gene end by 5 bases; junction bases not matched to a gene: 5. This CDR3 region has 16 residues. In DNA, the CDR3 is TGTGCCAGCAGTGATATTAGCGGGGGGGGGACCGGGGAGCTGTTTTTT. Its protein product is CASSDISGGGTGELFF.

The chain joins TRBV15 to TRBJ2-1; perhaps TRBD2 as D (6 bases). CDR1 is LNHNV and CDR2 is YYDKDF in the germline V gene (reference sequence). The V and J ends lost 3 bases and 1 base respectively, with 19 bases between them. This CDR3 region has 18 residues. CDR3 amino acids: CATSSPEGFGRSYNEQFF. CDR3 nucleotides: TGTGCCACCAGCAGCCCTGAGGGTTTCGGGAGATCCTACAATGAGCAGTTCTTC.

This chain joins TRBV7-2 and TRBJ2-7, with D maybe TRBD2 (6 bases). Trimming pared 6 bases from V and 7 bases from J, leaving 16 bases between. CDR3 length: 13 amino acids. CDR1 SGHTA and CDR2 FQGNSA come from the germline V gene. The CDR3 DNA sequence: TGTGCCAGCAGTCCCGGGACTTTAGGGGAGCAGTACTTC. Amino acid sequence: CASSPGTLGEQYF.

V gene TRBV2 combines with J gene TRBJ2-3; 9 nucleotides agree with TRBD1. V was pared by 8 bases and J by 2 bases, with 5 bases of the junction left unmatched. Per the germline V gene, CDR1 is SNHLY and CDR2 is FYNNEI. The CDR3 covers 14 residues. CDR3 nucleotides: TGTGCCAGCCCGCGGACAGGGGACACAGATACGCAGTATTTT. Translating gives CASPRTGDTDTQYF.

This clonotype has a single count. The junction differs from germline at one of its ends, possibly a read error. The rearrangement joins TRBV11-3 to TRBJ1-6, with 7 positions matching TRBD1. Germline CDR1 SGHNT, CDR2 YENEEA. The CDR3 consists of 13 residues. The CDR3 sequence: CVSRGENNSPLHF. CDR3 DNA: TGTGTCAGCAGGGGGGAAAATAATTCACCCCTCCACTTT.

V is TRBV30 and J is TRBJ1-2; D unresolved. V lost 3 bases and J lost 5, with 10 bases in between. CDR1 is GTSNPN and CDR2 is SVGIG in the germline V gene (reference sequence). This CDR3 is built from 12 residues. The CDR3 here is CAWSLARYGYTF. CDR3 nucleotides: TGTGCCTGGAGCCTTGCTCGTTATGGCTACACCTTC.

The sample holds many counts of this clonotype. CDR3 region: CASTEASEQYF. The CDR3 nucleotides read TGTGCCAGCACGGAGGCGTCAGAGCAGTACTTC. The chain has TRBV6-6 and TRBJ2-7; maybe TRBD2 (5 bases). Germline V lookup: CDR1 MNHNY, CDR2 SVGAGI (reference sequence). Between the trimmed V and J ends, which lost 7 bases and 7 bases, there was a span of 11 bases. The CDR3 is 11 residues long.

This clonotype was recorded many times. The chain couples TRBV6-6 to TRBJ2-7; D gene ambiguous. The CDR3 length is 16 residues. Germline assignment: CDR1 MNHNY and CDR2 SVGAGI (reference sequence). V dropped 0 bases and J dropped 0 bases, with 12 bases sitting between them. The chain's CDR3 is CASSYSVRSSSYEQYF. CDR3 coding DNA: TGTGCCAGCAGTTACTCGGTCCGCTCCAGCTCCTACGAGCAGTACTTC.

Many counts were recorded for this clonotype. V gene TRBV4-2 combines with J gene TRBJ1-1; no definite D call. V lost 0 bases and J 1 base, leaving 9 bases between the germline ends. CDR1 LGHNA and CDR2 YNFKEQ come from the germline V gene. CDR3 size: 15 residues. This chain's CDR3 is CASSQDWAENTEAFF. CDR3 bases: TGTGCCAGCAGCCAAGATTGGGCGGAGAACACTGAAGCTTTCTTT.

In this sample, this clonotype turned up many times. J is TRBJ1-1 and V is TRBV20-1; D possibly corresponds to TRBD1 (6 bases). Trimming took 6 bases from V and 0 from J, leaving 23 bases between them. CDR3 size: 17 residues. The V gene's germline CDR1 is DFQATT and CDR2 SNEGSKA (reference sequence). CDR3 protein: CSAVPPRTVVMNTEAFF. In nucleotides, the CDR3 is TGCAGTGCCGTTCCCCCCCGGACAGTAGTCATGAACACTGAAGCTTTCTTT.

The chain uses TRBV25-1 and TRBJ2-3; the D call may be TRBD1 or TRBD2 (5 bases each). Per germline, CDR1 MGHDK and CDR2 SYGVNS. The length of the CDR3 is 12 residues. V lost 6 bases and J lost 5, with 9 bases in between. The CDR3 here is CASRTRGDTQYF. CDR3 nucleotide sequence: TGTGCCAGCAGGACGAGGGGAGATACGCAGTATTTT.

This clonotype has a count of ten or more. V usage is TRBV6-2 or TRBV6-3 and J usage is TRBJ1-4; D gene ambiguous. Trimming took 5 bases from V and 6 from J, leaving 7 bases between them. CDR1 is MNHEY and CDR2 is SVGEGT in the germline V gene. The CDR3 consists of 12 residues. The CDR3 loop is CASSPTDEKLFF. The CDR3 coding sequence is TGTGCCAGCAGTCCAACAGATGAAAAACTGTTTTTT.

The sample holds many counts of this clonotype. The chain has TRBV6-4 and TRBJ2-3; 9 bases align to TRBD2. V lost 2 bases to trimming and J lost 9 bases; unmatched junction nucleotides: 3. Germline V lookup: CDR1 MRHNA, CDR2 SNTAGT. The length of the CDR3 is 13 residues. The CDR3, as DNA: TGTGCCAGCAGTGACCCCCTAGCGGGAACGCAGTATTTT. Translating it yields CASSDPLAGTQYF.

There are many counts of this clonotype. The V call is TRBV19, the J call TRBJ1-4, with D perhaps matching TRBD1 (5 bases). The CDR3 is made up of 15 amino acids. V lost 6 bases, J lost 7 bases, and 18 bases lay in between. Germline lookup yields CDR1 LNHDA and CDR2 SQIVND (reference sequence). The CDR3 nucleotides read TGTGCCAGTAGGTGGGGCCGGGGATCTACTGAAAAACTGTTTTTT. It encodes CASRWGRGSTEKLFF.

This clonotype came up many times. V is TRBV6-5 and J is TRBJ2-7; D not resolved. The CDR3 contains 15 residues. The germline V and J ends were trimmed by 4 bases and 6 bases, with 19 bases remaining between them. Per germline, CDR1 MNHEY and CDR2 SVGAGI. The CDR3 loop is CASSSGRPPHLEQYF. The CDR3 region has the DNA TGTGCCAGCAGTTCCGGTCGGCCGCCCCACCTCGAGCAGTACTTC.

In its sample, this clonotype was seen a few times. The rearrangement joins TRBV18 to TRBJ2-6; D unclear. The CDR3 totals 17 residues. Germline V gives CDR1 KGHSH, CDR2 LQKENI. Between the trimmed V and J ends, which lost 3 bases and 1 base, there was a span of 13 bases. In DNA, the CDR3 is TGTGCCAGCTCACCGGTAAGCAGTCAATCTGGGGCCAACGTCCTGACTTTC. It codes for CASSPVSSQSGANVLTF.